This entry describes one T cell receptor beta chain. The data stem from a study of cytotoxic CD8 clonotypes in ibrutinib-treated CLL. Study at large: Among responders, roughly 24 were partial and 2 complete; after median about 70 months, approximately 15 stayed remitted and some 12 progressed.

Profiled with immunoSEQ multiplex PCR; TCRdb holds only in-frame clones, not every one. The sample has around 140,000 clones, about 84% seen once. Per germline, CDR1 PRHDT and CDR2 FYEKMQ (reference sequence). The ends lost 2 bases at V and 4 bases at J; junction bases unmatched: 7. There are 16 residues in the CDR3. Sequences were derived from PBMCs, sampled after 36 months of ibrutinib treatment. The receptor comes from a human donor with chronic lymphocytic leukemia. This chain links TRBV13 with TRBJ2-3, with TRBD2 matching over 9 bases. CDR3 coding DNA: TGTGCCAGCAGCTTACCTCGGACTAGCGTTCCAGATACGCAGTATTTT. Encoded protein: CASSLPRTSVPDTQYF.